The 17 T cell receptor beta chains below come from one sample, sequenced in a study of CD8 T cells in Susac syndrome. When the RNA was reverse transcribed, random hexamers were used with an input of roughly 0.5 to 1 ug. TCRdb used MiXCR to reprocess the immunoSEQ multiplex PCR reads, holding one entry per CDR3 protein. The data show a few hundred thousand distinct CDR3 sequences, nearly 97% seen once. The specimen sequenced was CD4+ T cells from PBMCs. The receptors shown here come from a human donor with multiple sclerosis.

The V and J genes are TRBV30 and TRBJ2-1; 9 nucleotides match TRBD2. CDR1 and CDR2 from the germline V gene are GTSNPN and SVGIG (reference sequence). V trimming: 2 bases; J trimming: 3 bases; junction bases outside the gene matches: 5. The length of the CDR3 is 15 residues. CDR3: CAWSKGLAIYNEQFF. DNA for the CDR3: TGTGCCTGGAGTAAGGGACTAGCAATCTACAATGAGCAGTTCTTC.

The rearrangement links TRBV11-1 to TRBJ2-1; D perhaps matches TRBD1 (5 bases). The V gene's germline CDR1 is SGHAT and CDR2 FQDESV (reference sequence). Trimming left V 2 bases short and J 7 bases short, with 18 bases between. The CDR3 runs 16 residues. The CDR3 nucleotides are TGTGCCAGCAGCTTACTGCAGGGAAGGAATTGGAATGAGCAGTTCTTC. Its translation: CASSLLQGRNWNEQFF.

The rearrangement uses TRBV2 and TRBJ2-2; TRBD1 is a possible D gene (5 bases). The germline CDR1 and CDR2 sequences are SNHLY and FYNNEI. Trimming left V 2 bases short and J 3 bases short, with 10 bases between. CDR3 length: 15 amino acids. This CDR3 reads CASSESGFDTGELFF. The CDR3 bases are TGTGCCAGCAGTGAATCAGGGTTTGACACCGGGGAGCTGTTTTTT.

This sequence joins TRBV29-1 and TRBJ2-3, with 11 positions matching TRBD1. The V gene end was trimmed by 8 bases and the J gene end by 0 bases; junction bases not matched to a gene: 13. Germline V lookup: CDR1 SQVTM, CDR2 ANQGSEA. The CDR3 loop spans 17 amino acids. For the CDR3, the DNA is TGCAGCCTCCAAAAAGGCCGGGACAGGGGGAGCACAGATACGCAGTATTTT. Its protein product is CSLQKGRDRGSTDTQYF.

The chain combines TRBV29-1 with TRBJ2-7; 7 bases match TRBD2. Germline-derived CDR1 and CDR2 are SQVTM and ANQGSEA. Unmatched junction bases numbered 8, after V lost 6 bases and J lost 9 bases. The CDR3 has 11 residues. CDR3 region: CSVQAGDGQYF. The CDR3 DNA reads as TGCAGCGTACAGGCGGGGGATGGGCAGTACTTC.

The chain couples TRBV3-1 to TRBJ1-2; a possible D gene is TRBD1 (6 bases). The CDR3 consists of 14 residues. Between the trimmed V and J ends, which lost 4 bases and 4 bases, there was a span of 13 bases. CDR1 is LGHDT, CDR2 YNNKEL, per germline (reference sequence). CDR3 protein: CASSRRDTGYGYTF. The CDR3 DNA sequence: TGTGCCAGCAGCCGCCGGGACACGGGCTATGGCTACACCTTC.

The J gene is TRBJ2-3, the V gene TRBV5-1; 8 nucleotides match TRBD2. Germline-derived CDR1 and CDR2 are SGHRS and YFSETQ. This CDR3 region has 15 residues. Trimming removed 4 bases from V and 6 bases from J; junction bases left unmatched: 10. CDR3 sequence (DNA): TGCGCCAGCAGCCGGAACGGACTAGCTTATGATACGCAGTATTTT. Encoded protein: CASSRNGLAYDTQYF.

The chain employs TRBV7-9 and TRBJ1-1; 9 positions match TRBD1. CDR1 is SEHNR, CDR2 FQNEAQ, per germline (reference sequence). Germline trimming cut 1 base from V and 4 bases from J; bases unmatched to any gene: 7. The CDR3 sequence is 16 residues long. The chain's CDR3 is CASSLGGTGSFTEAFF. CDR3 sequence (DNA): TGTGCCAGCAGCTTAGGAGGGACAGGGTCTTTCACTGAAGCTTTCTTT.

The CDR3 nucleotides read TGCAGCGCCCAGGGAGGATCTGGCTACACCTTC. Translated: CSAQGGSGYTF. V is TRBV29-1 and J is TRBJ1-2, with D possibly being TRBD1 (5 bases). Trimming removed 7 bases at V and 7 bases at J, with 13 bases between. CDR1 is SQVTM and CDR2 is ANQGSEA in the germline V gene. CDR3 size: 11 residues. Full variable domain (rest looked up from reference TRBV29-1 and TRBJ1-2): SAVISQKPSRDICQRGTSLTIQCQVDSQVTMMFWYRQQPGQSLTLIATANQGSEATYESGFVIDKFPISRPNLTFSTLTVSNMSPEDSSIYLCSAQGGSGYTFGSGTRLTVV.

CDR3 in DNA: TGCAGTGCGAAGGGACTAGCGGGAGGTTCGGAGTACTTC. Its protein is CSAKGLAGGSEYF. This chain joins TRBV20-1 and TRBJ2-7, with 15 positions matching TRBD2. The V gene end was trimmed by 6 bases and the J gene end by 11 bases; junction bases not matched to a gene: 8. Germline V CDR1 and CDR2: DFQATT, SNEGSKA (reference sequence). The CDR3 is 13 amino acids.

CDR3 DNA: TGTGCCTGGAACGGGGGCGCCCAAGAGACCCAGTACTTC. The encoded protein is CAWNGGAQETQYF. The genes are TRBV30 and TRBJ2-5; perhaps D is TRBD1 or TRBD2 (6 bases each). The V end was cut by 4 bases, the J end by 1 base, with 10 bases between. The V gene's germline CDR1 is GTSNPN and CDR2 SVGIG (reference sequence). The CDR3 spans 13 residues.

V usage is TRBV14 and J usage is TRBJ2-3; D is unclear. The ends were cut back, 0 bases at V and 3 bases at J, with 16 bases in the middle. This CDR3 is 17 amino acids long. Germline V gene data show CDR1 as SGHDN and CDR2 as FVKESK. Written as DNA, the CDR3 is TGTGCCAGCAGCCAAGATAATACTGCCATGGGTACAGATACGCAGTATTTT. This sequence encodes CASSQDNTAMGTDTQYF.

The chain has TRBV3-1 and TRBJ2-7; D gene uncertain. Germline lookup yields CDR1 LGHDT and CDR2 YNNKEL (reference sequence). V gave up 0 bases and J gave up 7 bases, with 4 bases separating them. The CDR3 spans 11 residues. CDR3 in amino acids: CASSQEAEQYF. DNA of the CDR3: TGTGCCAGCAGCCAAGAAGCAGAGCAGTACTTC.

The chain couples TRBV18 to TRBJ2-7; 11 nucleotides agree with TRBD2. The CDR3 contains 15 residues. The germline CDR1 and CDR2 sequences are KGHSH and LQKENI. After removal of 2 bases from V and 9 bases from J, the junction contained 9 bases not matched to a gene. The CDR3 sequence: CASSPGTSGTLGQYF. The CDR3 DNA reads TGTGCCAGCTCACCAGGGACTAGCGGCACCTTAGGGCAGTACTTC.

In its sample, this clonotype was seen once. CDR3 region: CASTQVGNTEAFF. The CDR3 nucleotides are TGTGCCAGCACCCAGGTTGGGAACACTGAAGCTTTCTTT. This chain connects TRBV12-3 or TRBV12-4 to TRBJ1-1; unclear D gene. This CDR3 is built from 13 residues. Trimming took 7 bases from V and 1 from J, leaving 10 bases between them.

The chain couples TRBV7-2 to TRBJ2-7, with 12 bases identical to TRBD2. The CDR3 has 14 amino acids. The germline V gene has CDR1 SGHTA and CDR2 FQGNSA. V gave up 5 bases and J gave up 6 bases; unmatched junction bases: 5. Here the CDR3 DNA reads TGTGCCAGCAGCCCAGGACTAGCGGGGTTCGAGCAGTACTTC. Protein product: CASSPGLAGFEQYF.

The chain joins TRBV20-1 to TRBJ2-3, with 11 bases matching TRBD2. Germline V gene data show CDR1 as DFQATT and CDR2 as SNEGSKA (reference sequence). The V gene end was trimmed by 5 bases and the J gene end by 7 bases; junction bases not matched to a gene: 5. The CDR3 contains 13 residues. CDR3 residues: CSAGSGRAYTQYF. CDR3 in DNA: TGCAGTGCTGGTAGCGGGAGGGCCTATACGCAGTATTTT.